The clone carrying this T cell receptor (beta chain) was detected a few times. The CDR3 has 14 residues. Germline CDR1 and CDR2: SGHTA and FQGNSA. Trimming cost V 6 bases and J 3 bases, with 12 bases left between them. Original analysis: How many nucleated cells were present was estimated from reference gene primer amplification. Sequenced by immunoSEQ multiplex PCR; TCRdb stores in-frame clones only, minus some. For V, J and clone size, that table is used; D and trimming come from the DNA. This table holds over 150,000 clones, around nine tenths found once. Seattle's enrolled individuals joined amid active infection and were then monitored longitudinally. The sample belongs to a study of blood T cell repertoires in COVID-19. Study in general: Samples of COVID-19 (acute and convalescent) were obtained from the United States, Italy and Spain.

The sequencing input was peripheral blood. The sequence was collected from a man aged 60 to 69 with COVID-19, enrolled during active disease. The gene calls are TRBV7-2 and TRBJ1-5, with a weak D call TRBD1 (6 bases). CDR3 in DNA: TGTGCCAGCAGTCCCGGGACACCCAATCAGCCCCAGCATTTT. Encoded protein: CASSPGTPNQPQHF.